This T cell receptor (beta chain) derives from a study of human T cells and chemical hapten exposure. About the study: For the roughly 26-week duration of the study, patients were given weekly doses of diphenylcyclopropenone on the scalp. Per-sample variation in TCR yield stemmed mainly from small pooled library volume differences.

This CDR3 region has 15 residues. Unmatched junction bases numbered 7, after V lost 6 bases and J lost 4 bases. The sample holds many counts of this clonotype. As originally analysed: The number of TCRs in each sample had a median of approximately 99,000 and spanned 23,224 to 690,600. TCRdb re-called the RACE reads through MiXCR, storing one row per CDR3 protein. For this entry, the V and J calls and clone size follow TCRdb and not the study's own pipeline. The table records about 380,000 distinct CDR3 sequences, roughly 5% of them present only once. Time point of the sample: pre-sensitization, week 0. Treatment: therapeutic diphenylcyclopropenone sensitization with weekly scalp DPC.

This sequence originates from a woman between 45 and 60 years old with alopecia areata. Some clones in this sample may be carry-over from other donors' samples. Specimen: whole blood, collected in connection with sensitization to the hapten diphenylcyclopropenone (DPC). The rearrangement joins TRBV12-3 or TRBV12-4 to TRBJ2-3, with 10 bases that match TRBD2. The CDR3 sequence is CASSSSGGRADTQYF. In DNA form, the CDR3 reads TGTGCCAGCAGCTCTAGCGGGGGTCGGGCAGATACGCAGTATTTT.